This T cell receptor beta chain is drawn from a study of blood T cells in healthy people across ages. A sample-barcoded 5' primer and a J-beta primer mix were used in a second PCR of roughly 7 to 11 cycles. The authors tagged each cDNA molecule using a template-switch adaptor with 12 random nucleotides. Each CDR3 protein is one row after TCRdb ran MiXCR on the 5' RACE reads. The sample carries about 640,000 distinct CDR3 sequences, about 54% recorded once. About this clonotype itself: Its antigen is undetermined.

Findings of the study overall: Age advanced and TCR beta diversity per million T cells fell, roughly linearly.

Sequenced sample: blood. The TCR sequence derives from a man aged 55 to 70 in good health.

CDR3 in DNA: TGCAGCGTTGTCGGGGAATGGACTGAAGCTTTCTTT. This gives the protein CSVVGEWTEAFF. The chain has TRBV29-1 and TRBJ1-1; D not certain. Trimming cost V 4 bases and J 5 bases, with 11 bases left between them. Germline V gene data show CDR1 as SQVTM and CDR2 as ANQGSEA. There are 12 residues in the CDR3.